Below, 24 T cell receptor beta chains from the same sample are listed, as sequenced in a study of T cell changes during pregnancy in multiple sclerosis. Sequenced by immunoSEQ multiplex PCR; TCRdb stores in-frame clones only, minus some. The sample records 25,000 or so clones, 75% to 95% being singletons. Sequences were derived from CD8+ T cells from peripheral blood mononuclear cells, sampled before pregnancy. The receptor set was obtained from a female donor with multiple sclerosis, enrolled in a pregnancy study.

CDR3 sequence (DNA): TGTGCCATCAGTGAGTTCCAGGGGGTCGGCTACACCTTC. The encoded protein is CAISEFQGVGYTF. V gene TRBV10-3 combines with J gene TRBJ1-2, with 7 bases lining up with TRBD1. The germline V gene encodes CDR1 ENHRY and CDR2 SYGVKD. The CDR3 extends over 13 amino acids. The V segment lost 1 base and the J segment 8 bases; nucleotides outside the gene matches: 4.

The chain uses TRBV7-2 and TRBJ2-5, with 8 positions matching TRBD1. V lost 2 bases, J lost 4 bases, and 6 bases stayed unmatched. The CDR3 covers 15 residues. Germline V gene data show CDR1 as SGHTA and CDR2 as FQGNSA. CDR3 nucleotide sequence: TGTGCCAGCAGCTTATTTCAGGGGGCTGGAGAGACCCAGTACTTC. This gives the protein CASSLFQGAGETQYF. The full variable domain, rest sourced from reference TRBV7-2 and TRBJ2-5, is GAGVSQSPSNKVTEKGKDVELRCDPISGHTALYWYRQSLGQGLEFLIYFQGNSAPDKSGLPSDRFSAERTGGSVSTLTIQRTQQEDSAVYLCASSLFQGAGETQYFGPGTRLLVL.

The count of this clone is one. The chain combines TRBV25-1 with TRBJ2-2; 7 bases map to TRBD1. This CDR3 has 15 residues. V gave up 5 bases and J gave up 1 base; unmatched junction bases: 4. Germline V gene lookup returns CDR1 MGHDK and CDR2 SYGVNS. The CDR3 region has the DNA TGTGCCAGCAGTAAAGACAGGGTGAACACCGGGGAGCTGTTTTTT. Amino acid sequence: CASSKDRVNTGELFF.

The chain is built from TRBV7-9 and TRBJ2-1; TRBD2 matches 11 bases. The CDR3 sequence is 16 residues long. Unmatched junction bases numbered 3, after V lost 1 base and J lost 4 bases. CDR1 is SEHNR, CDR2 FQNEAQ, per germline (reference sequence). For the CDR3, the DNA is TGTGCCAGCAGCTTAGTTCCTAGCGGGAGGTACAATGAGCAGTTCTTC. Its protein is CASSLVPSGRYNEQFF.

The V gene is TRBV27, the J gene TRBJ2-1; D remains ambiguous. The CDR3 spans 13 residues. Trimming removed 3 bases at V and 5 bases at J, with 8 bases between. CDR1 is MNHEY, CDR2 SMNVEV, per germline (reference sequence). This CDR3 reads CASSFVENNEQFF. DNA of the CDR3: TGTGCCAGCAGTTTCGTAGAGAACAATGAGCAGTTCTTC.

The chain has TRBV7-9 and TRBJ2-1; no firm D call. Per germline, CDR1 SEHNR and CDR2 FQNEAQ (reference sequence). This CDR3 has 14 residues. The V end lost 5 bases, the J end lost 6 bases, and 14 bases lay between the germline ends. Here the CDR3 DNA reads TGTGCCAGCAGCCCATTACGTTCCGGCAATGAGCAGTTCTTC. Translation: CASSPLRSGNEQFF.

This chain joins TRBV9 and TRBJ2-7, with 9 bases that match TRBD1. V trimming: 0 bases; J trimming: 3 bases; junction bases outside the gene matches: 1. Germline V CDR1 and CDR2: SGDLS, YYNGEE. The CDR3 is made up of 14 amino acids. The chain's CDR3 is CASSVGDRVYEQYF. CDR3 nucleotides: TGTGCCAGCAGCGTAGGGGACAGGGTCTACGAGCAGTACTTC.

The gene calls are TRBV28 and TRBJ2-7, with D possibly being TRBD2 (6 bases). Germline CDR1 reads MDHEN; CDR2 reads SYDVKM. CDR3 length: 16 residues. The V end was cut by 4 bases, the J end by 3 bases, with 19 bases between. The CDR3 bases are TGTGCCAGCAGTTGGGACGGGGCGGGGACGGACTACGAGCAGTACTTC. It yields the protein CASSWDGAGTDYEQYF. Full variable domain (outside the CDR3, taken from reference TRBV28 and TRBJ2-7): DVKVTQSSRYLVKRTGEKVFLECVQDMDHENMFWYRQDPGLGLRLIYFSYDVKMKEKGDIPEGYSVSREKKERFSLILESASTNQTSMYLCASSWDGAGTDYEQYFGPGTRLTVT.

This chain links TRBV6-6 with TRBJ1-4, with unresolved D. The V and J ends lost 6 bases and 7 bases respectively, with 12 bases between them. CDR3 size: 13 residues. Per germline, CDR1 MNHNY and CDR2 SVGAGI (reference sequence). The CDR3 protein is CASRLGVSEKLFF. DNA for the CDR3: TGTGCCAGCAGGTTAGGAGTGAGTGAAAAACTGTTTTTT.

The chain employs TRBV6-5 and TRBJ1-4; D gene uncertain. The CDR3 consists of 15 residues. The ends were cut back, 6 bases at V and 5 bases at J, with 16 bases in the middle. Germline V gene sequence: CDR1 MNHEY, CDR2 SVGAGI. The CDR3 spells CASRGYSGSNEKLFF. The CDR3 DNA sequence: TGTGCCAGCAGGGGATACAGCGGGTCGAATGAAAAACTGTTTTTT.

The chain links TRBV7-9 to TRBJ2-3; TRBD2 agrees at 12 bases. From germline, CDR1 is SEHNR and CDR2 FQNEAQ (reference sequence). V dropped 5 bases and J dropped 3; count of bases not matched to a gene: 9. The CDR3 totals 17 residues. As DNA, the CDR3 is TGTGCCAGCAGCCCCAAGCGGCTAGCGGGAGGGACAGATACGCAGTATTTT. Translated: CASSPKRLAGGTDTQYF.

The chain combines TRBV27 with TRBJ2-3; TRBD2 agrees at 7 bases. This CDR3 region has 14 residues. Germline V CDR1 and CDR2: MNHEY, SMNVEV (reference sequence). Trimming cost V 3 bases and J 6 bases; bases outside gene matches: 6. The CDR3 nucleotides read TGTGCCAGCAGTTTGACGGGAGGAGTGGATACGCAGTATTTT. It is translated as CASSLTGGVDTQYF.

Here the CDR3 DNA reads TGTGCCAGCAGCCCCAAACACGACGAGCGGGCATACAATGAGCAGTTCTTC. Its translation is CASSPKHDERAYNEQFF. The genes are TRBV7-9 and TRBJ2-1, with D perhaps TRBD2 (6 bases). Per the germline V gene, CDR1 is SEHNR and CDR2 is FQNEAQ (reference sequence). V gave up 5 bases and J gave up 4 bases, with 21 bases separating them. The CDR3 spans 17 residues.

This clone was observed once. The chain links TRBV4-3 to TRBJ2-1, with TRBD2 identical over 7 bases. Trimming removed 1 base from V and 4 bases from J; junction bases left unmatched: 4. Germline V gene lookup returns CDR1 LGHNA and CDR2 YSLEER. CDR3 length: 15 residues. CDR3 DNA: TGCGCCAGCAGCCAAGGGGCGGGAGCTTACAATGAGCAGTTCTTC. Residues: CASSQGAGAYNEQFF.

The chain combines TRBV5-4 with TRBJ2-3; 7 bases are a match to TRBD2. Germline trimming cut 2 bases from V and 5 bases from J; bases unmatched to any gene: 11. The CDR3 extends over 16 amino acids. Germline V gene data show CDR1 as SGHNT and CDR2 as YYREEE (reference sequence). CDR3 sequence reads: CASSFPTTGRGDTQYF. The CDR3 DNA reads TGTGCCAGCAGCTTCCCCACGACGGGGAGGGGAGATACGCAGTATTTT.

This chain connects TRBV13 to TRBJ2-7; D might be TRBD2 (6 bases). The CDR3 covers 15 residues. Germline values: CDR1 PRHDT, CDR2 FYEKMQ (reference sequence). V was trimmed by 0 bases and J by 9 bases, leaving 18 bases between them. The CDR3 region is CASSLGSLATQVQYF. The CDR3 nucleotides are TGTGCCAGCAGCTTAGGCTCCCTAGCGACCCAAGTGCAGTACTTC.

The chain uses TRBV21-1 and TRBJ2-7; no DNA check was done on the table's D call, TRBD1. TRBV21-1 is described as a pseudogene. The CDR3 runs to 13 residues. The CDR3 DNA follows: TGTGCCAGCGTCCGACAGGGTAAAGGCGAGCAGTACTTC. It yields the protein CASVRQGKGEQYF.

The sample holds many counts of this clone. CDR3 in DNA: TGTGCCTGGACGGATATCGGGGCCGGGGAGCTGTTTTTT. Protein sequence: CAWTDIGAGELFF. This chain links TRBV30 with TRBJ2-2, with a tentative D call TRBD2 (5 bases). There are 13 residues in the CDR3. Germline V lookup: CDR1 GTSNPN, CDR2 SVGIG (reference sequence). V shed 4 bases and J shed 6 bases, with 12 bases lying between them.

V and J are TRBV9 and TRBJ1-1; D gene uncertain. Germline loops: CDR1 SGDLS, CDR2 YYNGEE. This CDR3 is 14 amino acids long. V was cut by 0 bases and J by 1 base, with 7 bases left in between. Here the CDR3 reads CASSVGSGNTEAFF. CDR3 DNA sequence: TGTGCCAGCAGCGTAGGGTCAGGGAACACTGAAGCTTTCTTT.

The genes are TRBV11-3 and TRBJ2-3; TRBD2 aligns across 7 bases. The CDR3 has 19 residues. Germline-derived CDR1 and CDR2 are SGHNT and YENEEA. The J segment lost 0 bases and the V segment lost 4 bases, leaving 16 bases of the junction unmatched. In DNA form, the CDR3 reads TGTGCCAGCAGCTCTAGATTGCCCGGGTCTAGCGGAAGCACAGATACGCAGTATTTT. Translated, it gives CASSSRLPGSSGSTDTQYF. The full variable domain, completed using reference TRBV11-3 and TRBJ2-3, is EAGVVQSPRYKIIEKKQPVAFWCNPISGHNTLYWYLQNLGQGPELLIRYENEEAVDDSQLPKDRFSAERLKGVDSTLKIQPAELGDSAVYLCASSSRLPGSSGSTDTQYFGPGTRLTVL.

V usage is TRBV27 and J usage is TRBJ2-1; 7 positions agree with TRBD1. V lost 6 bases to trimming and J lost 8 bases; unmatched junction nucleotides: 7. This CDR3 region has 13 residues. Per the germline V gene, CDR1 is MNHEY and CDR2 is SMNVEV (reference sequence). CDR3: CASSPTGIDEQFF. CDR3 DNA sequence: TGTGCCAGCAGCCCGACAGGGATCGATGAGCAGTTCTTC.

This clone was recorded once. The rearrangement joins TRBV7-9 to TRBJ1-2, with a weak D call TRBD1 (5 bases). V dropped 6 bases and J dropped 7 bases, with 18 bases sitting between them. CDR1 and CDR2 from the germline V gene are SEHNR and FQNEAQ (reference sequence). This CDR3 region has 14 residues. CDR3 in DNA: TGTGCCAGCAGTTCCACGGGGGAGGGTAGTGGCTACACCTTC. The encoded protein is CASSSTGEGSGYTF.

The chain employs TRBV5-1 and TRBJ2-2; 7 bases agree with TRBD2. CDR3 length: 16 amino acids. Germline V gene data show CDR1 as SGHRS and CDR2 as YFSETQ. The J segment lost 0 bases and the V segment lost 0 bases, leaving 2 bases of the junction unmatched. For the CDR3, the DNA is TGCGCCAGCAGCTTGGAGGGAGGGCCGAACACCGGGGAGCTGTTTTTT. Translated: CASSLEGGPNTGELFF.

The V gene is TRBV7-9, the J gene TRBJ2-3; 8 bases line up with TRBD2. The V and J ends lost 3 bases and 4 bases, in that order; junction bases with no gene match: 9. Germline V gene data show CDR1 as SEHNR and CDR2 as FQNEAQ (reference sequence). The CDR3 covers 16 residues. CDR3 protein: CASSFFLGREADTQYF. The CDR3 nucleotides read TGTGCCAGCAGCTTCTTCCTCGGGAGGGAGGCAGATACGCAGTATTTT.